This T cell receptor beta chain stems from a study of cytomegalovirus exposure and HLA in healthy donors. Study results and limitations: A later analysis found most CMV-associated TCR beta chains apparently HLA-restricted.

Primers: 60 Vbeta forward and 13 Jbeta reverse. This table comes from immunoSEQ multiplex PCR, and its TCRdb copy is limited to in-frame clones, with some not included. This table holds under 250,000 clones, 60% to 80% found once. On this clone itself: The antigen remains unidentified.

Germline V gene lookup returns CDR1 ENHRY and CDR2 SYGVKD. The CDR3 is 14 residues long. Trimming removed 4 bases from V and 3 bases from J, with 12 bases in between. Donors likely had unrecorded immune exposures despite being nominally healthy when sampled. The chain joins TRBV10-3 to TRBJ1-1, with D possibly being TRBD1 (5 bases). The sample was PBMCs. The receptor comes from a young woman in good health and CMV-seronegative. The CDR3 loop reads CAISVKGRDTEAFF. In DNA form, the CDR3 reads TGTGCCATCAGTGTTAAGGGGCGAGACACTGAAGCTTTCTTT.